These T cell receptor beta chains were read from a single sample in a study of blood T cell repertoires in COVID-19. The assay was immunoSEQ multiplex PCR, and TCRdb's table has in-frame clones only and misses some. The sample holds about 120,000 clones, more than 80% seen once. Sequencing input: peripheral blood. The receptors shown here come from a human donor in a cohort sampled during active COVID-19. Each CDR3 is given with its conserved first and last residue. A D gene is named only where the DNA matches it firmly. Part of the rows lack a size; the others show once, few, many or a class for expanded clones.

v_gene	j_gene	abundance	d_gene	CDR3nt	CDR3aa
TRBV11-2	TRBJ2-7	-	-	TGTGCCAGCAGGAGACTGGGTTACTACGAGCAGTACTTC	CASRRLGYYEQYF
TRBV29-1	TRBJ1-1	-	TRBD1	TGCAGCGTGCCCGGACAGGGGGAAGCGTACACTGAAGCTTTCTTT	CSVPGQGEAYTEAFF
TRBV6-1	TRBJ2-7	few	TRBD2	TGTGCCAGCAGTGAAACTAGCGGTTCCTACGAGCAGTACTTC	CASSETSGSYEQYF
TRBV7-3	TRBJ2-6	-	-	TGTGCCAGCAGCCTAGGCTCTGGGGCCAACGTCCTGACTTTC	CASSLGSGANVLTF
TRBV6-6	TRBJ2-7	-	TRBD1	TGTGCCAGCAGTTACTCTGGGACAGGTGGCACCTACGAGCAGTACTTC	CASSYSGTGGTYEQYF
TRBV4-3	TRBJ1-2	few	-	TGCGCCAGCAGCCCCGCAGGGGCGCGGGACTATGGCTACACCTTC	CASSPAGARDYGYTF
TRBV19	TRBJ1-3	-	-	TGTGCCAGTGAACGACAGATCTCTGGAAACACCATATATTTT	CASERQISGNTIYF
TRBV5-4	TRBJ2-1	-	TRBD2	TGTGCCAGCAGCTTCGGCGGGACTAGCGGGAGTGAGCAGTTCTTC	CASSFGGTSGSEQFF
TRBV3-1/TRBV3-2	TRBJ2-7	-	TRBD1	TGTGCCAGCAGTGACAGGGCGTACGAGCAGTACTTC	CASSDRAYEQYF
TRBV5-1	TRBJ1-2	-	-	TGCGCCAGCAGGGTTCTACCTATCGACGGGGGCTACACCTTC	CASRVLPIDGGYTF
TRBV9	TRBJ2-7	few	-	TGTGCCAGCAGCGTAGAGGTAGGGAGCGAGCAGTACTTC	CASSVEVGSEQYF
TRBV2	TRBJ1-5	-	-	TGTGCCAGCAGTGAAATATCGTCAGGGTTGGGCAATCAGCCCCAGCATTTT	CASSEISSGLGNQPQHF
TRBV2	TRBJ2-7	-	TRBD1	TGTGCCAGCAGTGCAGGGGGCGAGATAAGCGAGCAGTACTTC	CASSAGGEISEQYF
TRBV6-5	TRBJ2-7	-	-	TGTGCCAGCAGTTACTCGACGCCAGGGTCCTACGAGCAGTACTTC	CASSYSTPGSYEQYF
TRBV3-1/TRBV3-2	TRBJ1-6	once	-	TGTGCCAGCAGCCAAGAAAGACAGTATAATTCACCCCTCCACTTT	CASSQERQYNSPLHF
TRBV27	TRBJ1-1	-	TRBD1	TGTGCCAGCAGGGGACAGGGGGCCGCTGAAGCTTTCTTT	CASRGQGAAEAFF
TRBV28	TRBJ1-2	-	-	TGTGCCAGCAGTTCCGGGGGTGGGGATCACCCACTCTTC	CASSSGGGDHPLF
TRBV18	TRBJ2-7	-	-	TGTGCCAGCTCGCGGGACAGTCCCTCCTACGAGCAGTACTTC	CASSRDSPSYEQYF
TRBV3-1/TRBV3-2	TRBJ2-5	-	TRBD2	TGTGCCAGCAGCCAAGTTCTAGCGGGAGACACGGAGACCCAGTACTTC	CASSQVLAGDTETQYF
TRBV2	TRBJ1-3	-	-	TGTGCCAGCAGCCGCCAGGACATAATCTCTGGAAACACCATATATTTT	CASSRQDIISGNTIYF
TRBV5-1	TRBJ2-7	-	TRBD1	TGCGCCAGCAGCTTAACGACAGGGGACCGATACGAGCAGTACTTC	CASSLTTGDRYEQYF
TRBV5-1	TRBJ1-4	-	TRBD1	TGCGCCAGCACCCTACTGGGACAGGGGGCCGGTGAGCGGGATGAAAAACTGTTTTTT	CASTLLGQGAGERDEKLFF